This is a list of T cell receptor beta chains from one sample in a study of long-term antiretroviral therapy in people with HIV. Measured with immunoSEQ multiplex PCR; TCRdb has only the in-frame clones, and not every one. Of tens of thousands of clones in the sample, about 95% are singletons; the top ten hold approximately 8%. The sample was unsorted PBMCs, taken more than 6 years after starting antiretroviral therapy. Receptors were obtained from a man aged 25 to 45 with HIV. The CDR3 runs from the conserved cysteine through the conserved F or W. A D gene is named only where the DNA matches it firmly. Expanded clones are given a class, and other clones once, few, many or no size at all.

v_gene	j_gene	d_gene	len	abundance	CDR3aa	CDR3nt
TRBV9	TRBJ1-1	.	12	.	CASSSRGDEAFF	TGTGCCAGCAGCTCTAGAGGGGATGAAGCTTTCTTT
TRBV28	TRBJ2-7	TRBD2	16	once	CASSLPLAGTFYEQYF	TGTGCCAGCAGTTTACCTCTAGCGGGGACTTTCTACGAGCAGTACTTC
TRBV7-2	TRBJ2-7	TRBD1	15	.	CASSTYRGSSYEQYF	TGTGCCAGCAGCACTTACAGGGGCTCCTCCTACGAGCAGTACTTC
TRBV7-2	TRBJ1-5	TRBD1	15	.	CASSLADRGRGPQHF	TGTGCCAGCAGCTTAGCCGACAGGGGGCGAGGGCCCCAGCATTTT
TRBV19	TRBJ1-5	.	14	.	CASSYGKGFQPQHF	TGTGCCAGTAGCTACGGGAAGGGTTTTCAGCCCCAGCATTTT
TRBV4-1	TRBJ1-4	.	14	.	CASSEEGGAPELFF	TGCGCCAGCAGCGAAGAAGGGGGGGCTCCGGAACTGTTTTTT
TRBV29-1	TRBJ2-7	TRBD1	12	.	CSVRTGGAEQYF	TGCAGCGTCCGGACAGGGGGGGCCGAGCAGTACTTC
TRBV5-1	TRBJ2-7	TRBD1	14	.	CASGTGDSSYEQYF	TGCGCCAGCGGCACAGGGGATAGCTCCTACGAGCAGTACTTC
TRBV29-1	TRBJ2-5	TRBD2	13	.	CSTAGGTQETQYF	TGCAGCACAGCGGGAGGGACCCAAGAGACCCAGTACTTC
TRBV6-6	TRBJ2-2	.	12	.	CASRGDTGELFF	TGTGCCAGCAGGGGGGACACCGGGGAGCTGTTTTTT
TRBV7-4	TRBJ2-7	.	11	.	CASSLVYEQYF	TGTGCCAGCAGCCTCGTATACGAGCAGTACTTC
TRBV11-2	TRBJ2-2	.	15	.	CASSLGHLNTGELFF	TGTGCCAGCAGCTTAGGGCACCTAAACACCGGGGAGCTGTTTTTT
TRBV6-5	TRBJ1-5	.	15	.	CASRGDGYSNQPQHF	TGTGCCAGCAGAGGGGACGGATATAGCAATCAGCCCCAGCATTTT
TRBV11-2	TRBJ1-2	.	13	few	CASSSQGRSGYTF	TGTGCCAGCAGCTCGCAGGGGAGGAGTGGCTACACCTTC
TRBV7-2	TRBJ2-3	TRBD2	16	once	CASSLVASGGTDTQYF	TGTGCCAGCAGCTTAGTGGCTAGCGGGGGCACAGATACGCAGTATTTT
TRBV5-4	TRBJ2-7	TRBD1	14	.	CASSLDQGAREQYF	TGTGCCAGCAGCTTGGACCAGGGGGCGCGCGAGCAGTACTTC
TRBV28	TRBJ1-5	.	14	.	CASSESGAGQPQHF	TGTGCCAGCTCCGAATCGGGGGCAGGTCAGCCCCAGCATTTT
TRBV2	TRBJ2-1	.	10	once	CASRWNEQFF	TGTGCCAGCCGGTGGAATGAGCAGTTCTTC
TRBV5-1	TRBJ2-7	TRBD2	15	.	CASSPTSGGDYEQYF	TGCGCCAGCAGCCCCACTAGCGGGGGGGATTACGAGCAGTACTTC
TRBV10-3	TRBJ2-1	TRBD1	14	once	CAISPGQGDNEQFF	TGTGCCATCAGCCCGGGACAGGGAGACAATGAGCAGTTCTTC
TRBV7-2	TRBJ2-3	TRBD2	15	.	CASSLLGGPGDTQYF	TGTGCCAGCAGCTTACTGGGAGGGCCTGGTGATACGCAGTATTTT
TRBV25-1	TRBJ2-3	TRBD2	16	.	CASSEGTSGITDTQYF	TGTGCCAGCAGTGAAGGGACTAGCGGGATCACAGATACGCAGTATTTT
TRBV5-1	TRBJ1-1	.	13	.	CASSLYKSTEAFF	TGCGCCAGCAGCTTGTATAAGAGCACTGAAGCTTTCTTT
TRBV19	TRBJ1-3	.	16	.	CASSIPGLSSGNTIYF	TGTGCCAGTAGTATCCCGGGACTAAGCTCTGGAAACACCATATATTTT
TRBV4-1	TRBJ2-5	TRBD1	17	.	CASSQDLAPRQGQTQYF	TGCGCCAGCAGCCAAGATCTGGCCCCGAGACAGGGACAGACCCAGTACTTC
TRBV9	TRBJ1-2	.	15	.	CASSVDPFPNYGYTF	TGTGCCAGCAGCGTAGATCCCTTTCCTAACTATGGCTACACCTTC
TRBV7-2	TRBJ2-7	.	14	.	CASSLEGGSYEQYF	TGTGCCAGCAGCTTAGAGGGCGGCTCCTACGAGCAGTATTTC
TRBV4-1	TRBJ1-4	.	15	.	CASSQALDVNEKLFF	TGCGCCAGCAGCCAAGCGTTAGACGTTAATGAAAAACTGTTTTTT
TRBV7-2	TRBJ2-3	.	13	.	CASSFGYTDTQYF	TGTGCCAGCAGCTTCGGATACACAGATACGCAGTATTTT
TRBV4-2	TRBJ2-1	TRBD2	16	.	CASSQVPTGGYNEQFF	TGTGCCAGCAGCCAAGTCCCTACGGGGGGGTACAATGAGCAGTTCTTC
TRBV19	TRBJ2-2	TRBD2	15	.	CASTSSGANTGELFF	TGTGCCAGTACCTCAAGCGGGGCGAACACCGGGGAGCTGTTTTTT
TRBV7-2	TRBJ1-4	.	12	.	CASSMGPEKLFF	TGTGCCAGCAGTATGGGGCCGGAAAAACTGTTTTTT
TRBV5-1	TRBJ1-4	.	15	.	CASSLDWQPNEKLFF	TGCGCCAGCAGCTTGGATTGGCAACCTAATGAAAAACTGTTTTTT
TRBV5-1	TRBJ2-7	.	14	.	CASSLPDSSYEQYF	TGCGCCAGCAGCTTACCTGACAGCTCCTACGAGCAGTACTTC
TRBV7-9	TRBJ1-2	TRBD1	17	.	CASSPSAGQVLPYGYTF	TGTGCCAGCAGCCCTAGCGCCGGACAGGTCCTTCCCTATGGCTACACCTTC
TRBV13	TRBJ1-5	.	17	.	CASSLGRGRQRNQPQHF	TGTGCCAGCAGCTTAGGAAGAGGGAGGCAGCGCAATCAGCCCCAGCATTTT
TRBV4-3	TRBJ2-3	TRBD2	15	.	CASSQVGGRTDTQYF	TGCGCCAGCAGCCAAGTGGGAGGGCGCACAGATACGCAGTATTTT